This note documents a single TCR beta chain sequence. Its cognate antigen is unknown. This specimen belongs to a study of vaccination and CD4 T cells after COVID-19. Study in general: Eight or nine convalescent patients had mild and one had severe PCR-confirmed SARS-CoV-2 disease. Two of the convalescents were Hispanic, and convalescents were six males and four females. The post-vaccine samples came a median about 70 days after dose two (range 14 to 241). Overlapping SARS-CoV-2, HCoV-NL63, HCoV-OC43 and HCoV-229E spike peptides stimulated the cells.

This CDR3 comprises 15 residues. With V trimmed by 8 bases and J by 3 bases, 12 bases remained unmatched. Germline CDR1 reads MNHNS; CDR2 reads SASEGT. This sample's treatment: roughly 11-day PBMC culture with coronavirus spike peptide pools or control peptides (ViraFEST assay). Cultured CD4+ T cells had their DNA profiled by the Oncomine TCR Beta short-read assay. TCRdb re-analysed the PCR reads in MiXCR, keeping a single row per CDR3 protein. The sample lists about 9,700 distinct CDR3 sequences, around 68% occurring once. The chain recombines TRBV6-1 with TRBJ2-5; 7 nucleotides align to TRBD2. Sequencing was done on a sample of CD4+ T cells from blood, cultured in vitro. The clonotype comes from a human donor who had recovered from COVID-19. DNA for the CDR3: TGTGCCAGCGAGACCGCCTGGGGGGGGGAAGAGACCCAGTACTTC. The encoded protein is CASETAWGGEETQYF.